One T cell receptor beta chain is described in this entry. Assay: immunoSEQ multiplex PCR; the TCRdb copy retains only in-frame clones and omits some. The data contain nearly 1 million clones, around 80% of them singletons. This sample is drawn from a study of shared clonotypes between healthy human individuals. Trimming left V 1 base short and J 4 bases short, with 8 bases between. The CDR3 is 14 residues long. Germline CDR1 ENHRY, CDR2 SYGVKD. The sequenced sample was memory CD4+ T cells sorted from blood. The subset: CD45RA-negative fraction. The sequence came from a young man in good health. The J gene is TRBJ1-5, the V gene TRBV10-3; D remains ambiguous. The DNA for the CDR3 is TGTGCCATCAGTGAGTTCGGGGTAAATCAGCCCCAGCATTTT. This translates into CAISEFGVNQPQHF.